Detailed here is one TCR beta chain. Its matching antigen is unknown. Every donor, a Caucasian adult, lived in Nashville, Tennessee. The table came from immunoSEQ multiplex PCR; TCRdb's copy has only in-frame clones and leaves some out. The data hold 2 million to 3 million clones, with 80% to 95% observed a single time. These data belong to a study of shared clonotypes between healthy human individuals. Study-wide results and limits: The low donor count limited represented genetic and exposure-history diversity.

The CDR3 is made up of 15 amino acids. Looked up from germline, CDR1 is SGHTA and CDR2 is FQGNSA. V was shortened by 3 bases and J by 4 bases, with 10 bases between the two germline ends. The rearrangement joins TRBV7-2 to TRBJ2-6; D may correspond to TRBD1 or TRBD2 (5 bases each). The specimen sequenced was naive CD4+ T cells from PBMCs. Subset: CD45RA+ positively selected. The receptor was isolated from a young man in good health. Some clones in this sample may be carry-over from other donors' samples. The CDR3 nucleotides read TGTGCCAGCAGCTTGATGGGGGTCGGGGCCAACGTCCTGACTTTC. This translates into CASSLMGVGANVLTF. Full variable domain (outside the CDR3, taken from reference TRBV7-2 and TRBJ2-6): GAGVSQSPSNKVTEKGKDVELRCDPISGHTALYWYRQSLGQGLEFLIYFQGNSAPDKSGLPSDRFSAERTGGSVSTLTIQRTQQEDSAVYLCASSLMGVGANVLTFGAGSRLTVL.